One sample yielded the 5 T cell receptor beta chains listed below, sequenced in a study of cytomegalovirus exposure and HLA in healthy donors. The PCR had 60 Vbeta and 13 Jbeta primers. TCRdb's copy holds only in-frame clones and misses some; the assay was immunoSEQ multiplex PCR. The sample has more than 100,000 clones; roughly 68% are singletons. Sequenced material: PBMCs. Receptors originate from a woman in her fifties or sixties in good health and CMV-seropositive.

This clone was counted a few times. The V call is TRBV5-8, the J call TRBJ1-6; tentative D call: TRBD1 (5 bases). The CDR3 has 16 residues. Germline V gene lookup returns CDR1 SGHTS and CDR2 YDEGEE. V was shortened by 4 bases and J by 4 bases, with 15 bases between the two germline ends. The CDR3 DNA sequence: TGTGCCAGCAGCACCAGGGTGGGTGGTTATAATTCACCCCTCCACTTT. Translating it yields CASSTRVGGYNSPLHF.

This clone has just a few counts. V gene TRBV6-5 combines with J gene TRBJ1-1; no definite D call. The ends were cut back, 5 bases at V and 0 bases at J, with 10 bases in the middle. CDR3 length: 14 amino acids. Germline lookup yields CDR1 MNHEY and CDR2 SVGAGI. The CDR3 here is CASSPMRVNTEAFF. The CDR3 DNA sequence: TGTGCCAGCAGTCCCATGAGGGTGAACACTGAAGCTTTCTTT.

The chain employs TRBV15 and TRBJ1-1, with D perhaps matching TRBD1 (6 bases). The germline V gene encodes CDR1 LNHNV and CDR2 YYDKDF (reference sequence). This CDR3 is 15 amino acids long. V dropped 2 bases and J dropped 2 bases, with 12 bases sitting between them. In DNA, the CDR3 is TGTGCCACCAGCAGACGGACAGCACCCAACACTGAAGCTTTCTTT. Protein product: CATSRRTAPNTEAFF.

V usage is TRBV19 and J usage is TRBJ1-5; D gene unclear. In germline, CDR1 is LNHDA, CDR2 SQIVND (reference sequence). The ends were cut back, 9 bases at V and 4 bases at J, with 13 bases in the middle. The CDR3 has 13 amino acids. The CDR3 DNA reads as TGTGCCAGCCAGCGGACGGGAAATCAGCCCCAGCATTTT. This gives the protein CASQRTGNQPQHF.

The chain is built from TRBV11-3 and TRBJ2-3; 10 positions agree with TRBD1. The junction had 8 bases not matched to a gene; V was cut back by 6 bases and J by 5 bases. Germline V gene lookup returns CDR1 SGHNT and CDR2 YENEEA. This CDR3 has 15 amino acids. CDR3 coding DNA: TGTGCCAGCAGTTCGGGACAGGGGATTTTAGATACGCAGTATTTT. As protein: CASSSGQGILDTQYF. Variable domain in full (rest from reference TRBV11-3 and TRBJ2-3): EAGVVQSPRYKIIEKKQPVAFWCNPISGHNTLYWYLQNLGQGPELLIRYENEEAVDDSQLPKDRFSAERLKGVDSTLKIQPAELGDSAVYLCASSSGQGILDTQYFGPGTRLTVL.